Listed here is a single TCR beta chain. This clone was recorded only once. Its antigen specificity is not known. Base-call qualities are not available, and no considerably larger clone is one nucleotide away. The data belong to a study of T cell responses to AZD1222 COVID-19 vaccine (dated by TCRdb to about 2021). Concerning the study at large: AZD1222 recipients with second doses at about 4 weeks or about 12 weeks were pooled, because spike-specific TCR depth and breadth did not differ between schedules. TCR sequencing was performed for roughly 240 trial participants, of whom around 200 were given two doses of AZD1222 and approximately 26 were given two doses of MenACWY control vaccine. Trial participants were enrolled into age subgroups of 18-55, 56-69 and 70-plus years, which contained 148, 28 and 57 TCR-sequenced participants, respectively.

Sample time point, as interpreted from the label and publication: baseline before first vaccination. Vaccinee samples came from UK trials COV001 and COV002, including a single-blind randomized controlled phase 2/3 trial of AZD1222 (ChAdOx1 nCoV-19) in healthy adults. For TCRbeta chain sequencing, PBMC samples from trial participants were taken at day 0 and at day 28 after the second dose. The CDR3 regions of human TCRbeta chains were analyzed by immunosequencing. The study's processing was this. TCRs in the repertoires were compared against a reference library of SARS-CoV-2-specific TCRs that had been generated with the MIRA antigen-specificity platform. Breadth meant the fraction of unique TCRs that were SARS-CoV-2-associated, whereas depth meant the fraction of total T cells that were SARS-CoV-2-associated. Using the MIRA data, each spike-specific TCR was mapped to the spike region that the TCR reacts to and placed in a CD4 or CD8 class. Log10-transformed breadth and depth values were compared by one-way ANOVA with Sidak's multiple comparisons tests. This immuneACCESS table, as held by TCRdb, lists in-frame sequences with V and J called but not all clones. Of the missing ones, under half trace to an unresolved V gene in checked studies; the others have no known cause. That table supplies the V and J calls and clone size; D and trimming were determined from the DNA. This sample comprises approximately 200,000 clones, almost 90% of them detected only once. The ten top clones hold approximately 7.7% of the sample.

Results the study describes overall, beyond this receptor: Most participants were white British and females outnumbered males, and the authors suggested that clonal diversity may have been underestimated. The whole spike protein was spanned by vaccine-associated CD4 TCRs, and dominant responses were seen in regions 160-218 and 743-854. Reportedly, close to half of the unique spike-specific TCRs recognized epitopes lying outside the regions that are mutated in the B.1.351 and B.1.1.7 variants. In the small 56-69-year group, the increase in depth fell short of significance, most likely because of low power. Because no day 14 peak-response samples were available, repertoires were characterized only after the peak T cell response. Conclusions about previously exposed vaccinees are limited because only five or six AZD1222 recipients were SARS-CoV-2 seropositive at baseline. After two AZD1222 doses, both the breadth and the depth of spike-specific TCRs were significantly higher than at day 0 and than in MenACWY recipients.

Sequenced material: peripheral blood, taken on day 0 of AZD1222 vaccination. This clonotype originated in an adult in good health.

The DNA sequence is TGTGCCAGCAGTTCGTACAGGGTGGCGAATGAAAAACTGTTTTTT. It specifies CASSSYRVANEKLFF. The chain links TRBV7-9 with TRBJ1-4; TRBD1 might be the D gene, on 6 matching bases. Trimming takes 6 bases from V and 5 bases from J, and the germline ends sit 16 bases apart. CDR1 and CDR2 are read off the germline V gene (reference sequence) as SEHNR and FQNEAQ. Including the terminal cysteine and phenylalanine, the CDR3 comprises 15 residues. CDR3 DNA is the only sequence kept; it has 45 bases, read in frame from the first base.